This T cell receptor (beta chain) appears in the sequencing data of a study of graft-versus-host responses after intestinal transplantation. Looking at the study overall: Each recipient received a multivisceral, liver-intestinal, or isolated intestinal graft. Every recipient underwent anti-thymocyte globulin induction, then tacrolimus and steroids for 3 to 4 years.

This CDR3 spans 18 amino acids. V trimming: 1 base; J trimming: 0 bases; junction bases outside the gene matches: 12. Germline V gives CDR1 SGHRS, CDR2 YFSETQ. The assay was immunoSEQ multiplex PCR, and TCRdb's table has in-frame clones only and misses some. The sample yields 35,000 to 50,000 clones, roughly 96% seen once. Regarding the study as a whole: The recipient marrow held GvH clones, and some of them showed up first in ileum or blood.

For this clone: Its antigen remains unknown.

Sequenced material: unstimulated CD8+ T cells sorted from spleen or lymph node cells, taken before transplant. The rearrangement joins TRBV5-1 to TRBJ2-5; 7 bases line up with TRBD1. This TCR came from a human donor who was the organ donor for an intestinal transplant. The CDR3 DNA follows: TGCGCCAGCAGCTTGTGGGGGATGACAGGGTGGTACCAAGAGACCCAGTACTTC. Translating gives CASSLWGMTGWYQETQYF. Complete variable domain (other parts from reference TRBV5-1 and TRBJ2-5): KAGVTQTPRYLIKTRGQQVTLSCSPISGHRSVSWYQQTPGQGLQFLFEYFSETQRNKGNFPGRFSGRQFSNSRSEMNVSTLELGDSALYLCASSLWGMTGWYQETQYFGPGTRLLVL.